This entry features one T cell receptor beta chain sequence. Data came from immunoSEQ multiplex PCR; TCRdb stores just in-frame clones and leaves some out. The profile shows tens of thousands of clones, approximately 90% of them singletons. The sample comes from a study of T cell changes during pregnancy in multiple sclerosis. The clonotype comes from a female donor with multiple sclerosis, enrolled in a pregnancy study. Sequences were derived from CD4+ T cells from peripheral blood mononuclear cells, sampled before pregnancy.

The CDR3 DNA reads as TGTGCCAGCACTCAGGCAACAGGGGGGATAAAAGCTTTCTTT. Residues: CASTQATGGIKAFF. The chain carries TRBV2 and TRBJ1-1, with 8 bases that match TRBD1. The germline V gene has CDR1 SNHLY and CDR2 FYNNEI. V shed 7 bases and J 9 bases; nucleotides not matched to a gene: 13. The CDR3 consists of 14 residues.